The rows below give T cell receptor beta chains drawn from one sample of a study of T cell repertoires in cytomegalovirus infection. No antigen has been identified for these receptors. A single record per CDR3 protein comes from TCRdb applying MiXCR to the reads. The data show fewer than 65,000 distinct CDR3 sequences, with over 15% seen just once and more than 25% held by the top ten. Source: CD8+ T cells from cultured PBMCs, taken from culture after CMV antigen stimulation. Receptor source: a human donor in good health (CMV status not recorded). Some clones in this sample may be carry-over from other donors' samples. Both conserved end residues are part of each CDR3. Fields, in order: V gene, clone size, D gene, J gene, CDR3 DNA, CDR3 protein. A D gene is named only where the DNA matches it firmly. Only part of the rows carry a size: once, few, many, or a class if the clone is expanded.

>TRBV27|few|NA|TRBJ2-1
TGTGCCAGCAGTTTAAGACAGTACAATGAGCAGTTCTTC
CASSLRQYNEQFF
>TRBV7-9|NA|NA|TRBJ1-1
TGTACCAGCAGCCCTGGGGTGAACACTGAAGCTTTCTTT
CTSSPGVNTEAFF
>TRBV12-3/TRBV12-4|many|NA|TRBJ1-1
TGTGCCAGCAGACTAGGGGACACTGAAGCTTTCTTT
CASRLGDTEAFF
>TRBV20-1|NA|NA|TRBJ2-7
TGCAGTGCTCGACCTCCGGACACTTCCTACGAGCAGTACTTC
CSARPPDTSYEQYF
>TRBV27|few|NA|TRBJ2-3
TGTGCCAGCAGTCAGGGCGGCCGGGCAGATACGCAGTATTTT
CASSQGGRADTQYF
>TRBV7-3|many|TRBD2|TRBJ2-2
TGTGCCAGCAGCTCGACTAGCGGGAACACCGGGGAGCTGTTTTTT
CASSSTSGNTGELFF
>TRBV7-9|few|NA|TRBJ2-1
TGTGCCAGCAGCTTCTGGGCAAGGAACAGCAATGAGCAGTTCTTC
CASSFWARNSNEQFF
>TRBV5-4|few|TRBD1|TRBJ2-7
TGTGCCAGCAGCCCGGGACAGTCCCCCTACGAGCAGTACTTC
CASSPGQSPYEQYF
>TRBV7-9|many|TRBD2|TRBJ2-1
TGTGCCAGCAGCCATACGGGCGGGAGTAGGAATTTAGGTGAGCAGTTCTTC
CASSHTGGSRNLGEQFF
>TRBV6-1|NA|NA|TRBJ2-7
TGTGCCAGCAGTTCGTTCCGGGCCCTCTACGAGCAGTACTTC
CASSSFRALYEQYF
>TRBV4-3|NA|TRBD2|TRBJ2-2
TGCGCCAGCAGCCAGGGGACTAGCACCGGGGAGCTGTTTTTT
CASSQGTSTGELFF
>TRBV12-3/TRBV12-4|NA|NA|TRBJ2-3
TGTGCCAGCAGTTTGCGCGCCTGGGCAGATACGCAGTATTTT
CASSLRAWADTQYF
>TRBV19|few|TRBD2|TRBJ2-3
TGTGCCAGTAGAACGGGAGGGGATACGCAGTATTTT
CASRTGGDTQYF
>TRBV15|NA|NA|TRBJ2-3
TGTGCCACCAGCAGATCGACTAGCAGGGGAGATACGCAGTATTTT
CATSRSTSRGDTQYF